A single T cell receptor beta chain is shown here with its context. The V end was cut by 5 bases, the J end by 10 bases, with 15 bases between. This CDR3 has 13 amino acids. CDR1 KGHSH and CDR2 LQKENI come from the germline V gene. These data come from a study of blood T cell repertoires in COVID-19. Sequencing was performed with immunoSEQ multiplex PCR; in TCRdb, only in-frame clones are kept and a portion is missing. This table has under 200,000 clones, around 90% appearing once. The sample taken for sequencing was peripheral blood. This clonotype was obtained from a man between 45 and 60 years old with acute or convalescent COVID-19. V gene TRBV18 combines with J gene TRBJ2-1; TRBD2 is a possible D gene (5 bases). The DNA of the CDR3 is TGTGCCAGCTCAACCACCGAGGGTATCGAGCAGTTCTTC. Translating gives CASSTTEGIEQFF.